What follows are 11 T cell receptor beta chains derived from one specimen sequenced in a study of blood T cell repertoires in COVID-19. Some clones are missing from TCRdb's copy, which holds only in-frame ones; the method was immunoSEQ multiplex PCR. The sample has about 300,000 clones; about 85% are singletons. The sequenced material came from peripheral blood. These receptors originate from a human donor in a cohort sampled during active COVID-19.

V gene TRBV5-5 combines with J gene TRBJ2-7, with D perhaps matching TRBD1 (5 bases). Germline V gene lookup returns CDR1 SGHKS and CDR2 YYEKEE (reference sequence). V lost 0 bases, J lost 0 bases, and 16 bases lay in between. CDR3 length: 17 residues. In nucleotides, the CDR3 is TGTGCCAGCAGCTTGGTAGGGGTGGCAGGGTTCTCCTACGAGCAGTACTTC. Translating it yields CASSLVGVAGFSYEQYF.

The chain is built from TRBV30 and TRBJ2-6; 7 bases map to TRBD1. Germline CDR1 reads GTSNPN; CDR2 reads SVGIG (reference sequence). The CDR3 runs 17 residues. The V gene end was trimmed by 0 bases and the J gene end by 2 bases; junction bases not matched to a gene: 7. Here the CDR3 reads CAWSVRGLGAGANVLTF. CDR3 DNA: TGTGCCTGGAGTGTAAGGGGGCTTGGTGCTGGGGCCAACGTCCTGACTTTC.

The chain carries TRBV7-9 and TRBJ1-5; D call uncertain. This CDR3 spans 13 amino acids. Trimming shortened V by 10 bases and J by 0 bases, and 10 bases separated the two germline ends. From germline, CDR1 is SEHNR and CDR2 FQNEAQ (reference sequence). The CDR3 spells CATNSFSNQPQHF. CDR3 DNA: TGTGCCACCAACAGCTTTAGCAATCAGCCCCAGCATTTT.

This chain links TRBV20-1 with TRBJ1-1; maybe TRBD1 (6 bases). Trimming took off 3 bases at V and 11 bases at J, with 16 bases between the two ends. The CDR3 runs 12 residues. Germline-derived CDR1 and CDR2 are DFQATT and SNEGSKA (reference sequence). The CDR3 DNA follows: TGCAGTGCTAGTGATCAGGGGCTCTGGGCTTTCTTT. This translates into CSASDQGLWAFF.

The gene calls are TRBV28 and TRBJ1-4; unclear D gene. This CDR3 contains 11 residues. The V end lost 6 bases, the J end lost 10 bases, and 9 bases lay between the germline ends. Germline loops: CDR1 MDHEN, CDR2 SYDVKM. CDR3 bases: TGTGCCAGCAGCCTAGCGGGAAAACTGTTTTTT. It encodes CASSLAGKLFF.

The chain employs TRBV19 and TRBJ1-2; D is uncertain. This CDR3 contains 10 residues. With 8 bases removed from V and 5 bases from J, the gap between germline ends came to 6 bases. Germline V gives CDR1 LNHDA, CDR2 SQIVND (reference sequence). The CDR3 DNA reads TGTGCCAGTGGCGGTTATGGCTACACCTTC. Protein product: CASGGYGYTF. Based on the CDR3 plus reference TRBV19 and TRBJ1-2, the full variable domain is DGGITQSPKYLFRKEGQNVTLSCEQNLNHDAMYWYRQDPGQGLRLIYYSQIVNDFQKGDIAEGYSVSREKKESFPLTVTSAQKNPTAFYLCASGGYGYTFGSGTRLTVV.

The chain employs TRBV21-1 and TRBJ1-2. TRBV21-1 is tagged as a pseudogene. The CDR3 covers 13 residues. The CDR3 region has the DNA TGTGCCAGCAGGACGGGGGGGAGAGGCGGCTACACCTTC. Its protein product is CASRTGGRGGYTF.

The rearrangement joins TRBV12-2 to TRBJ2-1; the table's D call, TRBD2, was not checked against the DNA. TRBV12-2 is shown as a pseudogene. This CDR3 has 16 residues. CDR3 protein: CASRTPGTSGRYEQFF. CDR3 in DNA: TGTGCAAGTCGCACCCCCGGGACTAGCGGGAGGTATGAGCAGTTCTTC.

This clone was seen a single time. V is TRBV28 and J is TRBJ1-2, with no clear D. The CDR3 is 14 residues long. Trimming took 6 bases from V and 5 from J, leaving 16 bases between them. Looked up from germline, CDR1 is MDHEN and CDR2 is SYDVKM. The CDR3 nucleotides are TGTGCCAGCAGGATGGGAGAGCTGGCTTATGGCTACACCTTC. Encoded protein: CASRMGELAYGYTF.

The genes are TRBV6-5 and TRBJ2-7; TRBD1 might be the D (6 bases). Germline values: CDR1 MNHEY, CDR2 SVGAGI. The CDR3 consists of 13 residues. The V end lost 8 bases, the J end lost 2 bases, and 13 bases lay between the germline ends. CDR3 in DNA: TGTGCCAGCGTCCGGGACACGACCTACGAGCAGTACTTC. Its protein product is CASVRDTTYEQYF.

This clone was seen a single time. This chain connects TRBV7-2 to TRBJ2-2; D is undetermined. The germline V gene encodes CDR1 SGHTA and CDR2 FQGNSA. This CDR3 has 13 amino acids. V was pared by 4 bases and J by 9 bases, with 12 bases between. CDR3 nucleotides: TGTGCCAGCAGCTCCGTAGTGGAGTGGGAGCTGTTTTTT. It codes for CASSSVVEWELFF.